The 19 T cell receptor beta chains given below trace back to one sample, sequenced in a study of T-cell reconstitution after alpha-beta-depleted transplantation in children. Molecular barcoding with unique molecular identifiers was used for the TCRbeta library. TCRdb processed the PCR reads anew with MiXCR; each CDR3 protein has one entry. The repertoire holds around 800,000 distinct CDR3 sequences, about 15% seen once, with 5% in the top ten. Sequenced here: PBMCs, mostly from graft donor cells, sampled 360 days after TCRalphabeta/CD19-depleted stem cell transplant. These receptor sequences come from a male patient younger than 18 who had a stem cell transplant for acute lymphoblastic leukemia, so the T cells may come from the graft donor.

This clonotype was seen a few times. The chain is built from TRBV7-2 and TRBJ2-1, with 14 bases fitting TRBD2. The CDR3 loop spans 17 amino acids. Germline V lookup: CDR1 SGHTA, CDR2 FQGNSA. V shed 5 bases and J 7 bases; nucleotides not matched to a gene: 10. CDR3 amino acids: CASSLTRTSGRQNEQFF. CDR3 DNA: TGTGCCAGCAGCCTAACTCGGACTAGCGGGAGGCAGAATGAGCAGTTCTTC.

A few counts support this clonotype. The rearrangement uses TRBV10-3 and TRBJ1-2, with 8 positions matching TRBD1. CDR3 length equals 18 residues. The germline gives CDR1 ENHRY, CDR2 SYGVKD. The ends lost 2 bases at V and 9 bases at J; junction bases unmatched: 20. The CDR3 DNA reads as TGTGCCATCAGTGAGCCTTGGATAGACAGGGGCCACGCAAGGAGCTACACCTTC. Its translation: CAISEPWIDRGHARSYTF.

This clonotype occurred many times. This rearrangement joins TRBV12-3 or TRBV12-4 to TRBJ2-2, with 8 bases identical to TRBD2. CDR3 length equals 15 residues. With V trimmed by 7 bases and J by 6 bases, 10 bases remained unmatched. CDR3 residues: CASTQGLAGPGELFF. In nucleotides, the CDR3 is TGTGCCAGCACCCAAGGCCTAGCGGGCCCCGGGGAGCTGTTTTTT.

This clonotype was counted only a few times. The CDR3 DNA reads TGTGCCAGCAGTTTCACTGAAGCAGATACGCAGTATTTT. Translating it yields CASSFTEADTQYF. This rearrangement joins TRBV12-3 or TRBV12-4 to TRBJ2-3; D call uncertain. This CDR3 has 13 residues. With 3 bases removed from V and 4 bases from J, the gap between germline ends came to 8 bases.

The chain employs TRBV4-2 and TRBJ2-3; maybe TRBD2 (5 bases). The CDR3 runs to 14 residues. Germline V gene lookup returns CDR1 LGHNA and CDR2 YNFKEQ. Trimming stripped 4 bases from V and 4 bases from J, with 12 bases between. The CDR3 sequence: CASSRGGSPDTQYF. CDR3 nucleotides: TGTGCCAGCAGCCGCGGCGGGTCCCCAGATACGCAGTATTTT.

This clonotype was counted only a few times. In DNA form, the CDR3 reads TGCGCCACAGGGACGGTTAACACTGAAGCTTTCTTT. It specifies CATGTVNTEAFF. J is TRBJ1-1 and V is TRBV4-1; maybe TRBD1 (5 bases). V lost 10 bases and J lost 2, with 11 bases in between. In germline, CDR1 is MGHRA, CDR2 YSYEKL. This CDR3 spans 12 amino acids.

This chain links TRBV9 with TRBJ2-1, with TRBD2 matching over 7 bases. V trimming: 5 bases; J trimming: 1 base; junction bases outside the gene matches: 9. Germline V gene sequence: CDR1 SGDLS, CDR2 YYNGEE. There are 16 residues in the CDR3. CDR3 DNA: TGTGCCAGCAGTCGAAACGGCGGGGGATCCTACAATGAGCAGTTCTTC. It is translated as CASSRNGGGSYNEQFF.

This clonotype was counted between two and nine times. This chain connects TRBV6-5 to TRBJ2-1, with D possibly called TRBD1 or TRBD2 (5 bases each). The length of the CDR3 is 14 residues. The germline V gene encodes CDR1 MNHEY and CDR2 SVGAGI. Trimming cost V 0 bases and J 7 bases, with 10 bases left between them. The CDR3 DNA follows: TGTGCCAGCAGTTACTCGAGGGGTATTAATGAGCAGTTCTTC. Protein sequence: CASSYSRGINEQFF.

The genes are TRBV12-3 or TRBV12-4 and TRBJ2-3; 9 nucleotides agree with TRBD2. The CDR3 has 15 residues. Unmatched junction bases numbered 3, after V lost 1 base and J lost 4 bases. The CDR3 coding sequence is TGTGCCAGCAGTTTAGGTAGCGGGAGCTCAGATACGCAGTATTTT. Translated, it gives CASSLGSGSSDTQYF.

This chain connects TRBV7-9 to TRBJ2-7; D is unresolved. The germline V gene encodes CDR1 SEHNR and CDR2 FQNEAQ (reference sequence). V lost 0 bases, J lost 0 bases, and 12 bases lay in between. The length of the CDR3 is 16 residues. CDR3 in DNA: TGTGCCAGCAGCTTAGCTCCGCAGGCCCGCTCCTACGAGCAGTACTTC. It specifies CASSLAPQARSYEQYF.

This chain links TRBV3-1 with TRBJ2-1; D perhaps matches TRBD2 (5 bases). The CDR3 consists of 11 residues. Germline V gene lookup returns CDR1 LGHDT and CDR2 YNNKEL (reference sequence). V was shortened by 8 bases and J by 10 bases, with 12 bases between the two germline ends. The CDR3: CASVGGLEQFF. The CDR3 region has the DNA TGTGCCAGCGTTGGCGGGTTGGAGCAGTTCTTC.

This clonotype was observed a few times. V is TRBV29-1 and J is TRBJ2-3, with TRBD2 identical over 10 bases. Looked up from germline, CDR1 is SQVTM and CDR2 is ANQGSEA. The ends lost 4 bases at V and 4 bases at J; junction bases unmatched: 8. The CDR3 is 15 residues long. For the CDR3, the DNA is TGCAGCGTTGTAGCTAGCGGGAGTGTCGCAGATACGCAGTATTTT. This codes for CSVVASGSVADTQYF.

V is TRBV5-8 and J is TRBJ2-1; D not resolved. This CDR3 region has 14 residues. Germline V gene data show CDR1 as SGHTS and CDR2 as YDEGEE. V was clipped by 4 bases and J by 2 bases, with 10 bases between them. The CDR3 protein is CASSLHLPYNEQFF. Here the CDR3 DNA reads TGTGCCAGCAGCCTGCATTTACCCTACAATGAGCAGTTCTTC.

This clonotype was seen only a few times. In nucleotides, the CDR3 is TGTGCCAGCAGCGAAATGAGCGGGAGGGAGACCCAGTACTTC. Translating gives CASSEMSGRETQYF. The J gene is TRBJ2-5, the V gene TRBV9, with TRBD2 matching over 9 bases. The CDR3 loop spans 14 amino acids. Germline V CDR1 and CDR2: SGDLS, YYNGEE. J lost 5 bases, V lost 3 bases, and 5 bases had no gene match.

The V call is TRBV20-1, the J call TRBJ1-5, with D uncertain. Germline V gene lookup returns CDR1 DFQATT and CDR2 SNEGSKA (reference sequence). Between the trimmed V and J ends, which lost 6 bases and 1 base, there was a span of 7 bases. CDR3 length equals 12 residues. The CDR3 region is CSAQQSNQPQHF. CDR3 DNA sequence: TGCAGTGCACAACAGAGCAATCAGCCCCAGCATTTT.

This clonotype occurred many times. This chain connects TRBV29-1 to TRBJ1-1; 8 bases match TRBD1. V lost 5 bases, J lost 1 base, and 6 bases stayed unmatched. CDR3 size: 14 residues. CDR1 is SQVTM, CDR2 ANQGSEA, per germline. The CDR3 loop reads CSVRTGLSNTEAFF. The CDR3 DNA sequence: TGCAGCGTTCGGACAGGGTTATCGAACACTGAAGCTTTCTTT.

The chain combines TRBV29-1 with TRBJ2-1; TRBD2 matches 7 bases. CDR1 and CDR2 (germline): SQVTM, ANQGSEA. The CDR3 length is 14 residues. Losses at the gene ends were 6 bases for V and 0 bases for J; bases not matched to a gene: 5. The CDR3 DNA is TGCAGCGTGAGGGAGGGTCGCTCCTACAATGAGCAGTTCTTC. Translating it yields CSVREGRSYNEQFF.

V and J are TRBV5-1 and TRBJ2-3, with TRBD1 identical over 9 bases. Germline V gene lookup returns CDR1 SGHRS and CDR2 YFSETQ. This CDR3 is 16 amino acids long. With V trimmed by 3 bases and J by 2 bases, 7 bases remained unmatched. The CDR3 region is CASSWMGQGFTDTQYF. The CDR3 DNA follows: TGCGCCAGCAGCTGGATGGGACAGGGTTTCACAGATACGCAGTATTTT.

The V call is TRBV7-9, the J call TRBJ2-4; 9 bases are shared with TRBD1. The CDR3 sequence is 15 residues long. Germline trimming cut 4 bases from V and 7 bases from J; bases unmatched to any gene: 8. Germline V gene lookup returns CDR1 SEHNR and CDR2 FQNEAQ (reference sequence). The chain's CDR3 is CASSSRDRAGNIQYF. CDR3 DNA: TGTGCCAGCAGCTCCCGGGACAGGGCAGGGAACATTCAGTACTTC.